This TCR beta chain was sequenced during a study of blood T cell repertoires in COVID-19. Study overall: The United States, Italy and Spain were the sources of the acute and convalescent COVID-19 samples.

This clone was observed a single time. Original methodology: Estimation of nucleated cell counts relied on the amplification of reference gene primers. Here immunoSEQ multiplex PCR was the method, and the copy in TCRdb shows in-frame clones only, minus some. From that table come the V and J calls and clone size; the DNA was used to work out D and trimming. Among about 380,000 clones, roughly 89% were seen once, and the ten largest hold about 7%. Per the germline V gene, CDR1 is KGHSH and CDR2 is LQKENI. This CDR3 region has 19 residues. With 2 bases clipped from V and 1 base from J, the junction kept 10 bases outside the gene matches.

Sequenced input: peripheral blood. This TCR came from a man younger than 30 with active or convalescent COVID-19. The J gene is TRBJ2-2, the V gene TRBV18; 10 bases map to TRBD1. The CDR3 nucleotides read TGTGCCAGCTCACCATATCTTCCGGGACAGGGGTGGAACACCGGGGAGCTGTTTTTT. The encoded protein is CASSPYLPGQGWNTGELFF.